Below are 5 T cell receptor beta chains sequenced from a single sample in a study of human T cells and chemical hapten exposure. TCRdb independently ran MiXCR on the 5' RACE reads; one entry per CDR3 protein. This table holds roughly 81,000 distinct CDR3 sequences, approximately 16% found once. Unfractionated whole blood served as the source for total RNA extraction. These receptors were taken from a female donor in good health.

Only a few counts were recorded for this clonotype. The gene calls are TRBV4-1 and TRBJ2-2; D is undetermined. Germline CDR1 and CDR2: MGHRA and YSYEKL. V was clipped by 2 bases and J by 5 bases, with 12 bases between them. CDR3 length equals 15 residues. This chain's CDR3 is CASSQQALVTGELFF. DNA for the CDR3: TGCGCCAGCAGCCAACAGGCCCTGGTAACCGGGGAGCTGTTTTTT.

This clonotype showed up just a few times. The V gene is TRBV20-1, the J gene TRBJ2-2; D gene ambiguous. V was cut by 2 bases and J by 5 bases, with 9 bases left in between. The CDR3 is made up of 13 amino acids. Germline lookup yields CDR1 DFQATT and CDR2 SNEGSKA (reference sequence). The CDR3 nucleotides read TGCAGTGCTAGAATAGGGCAGACCGGGGAGCTGTTTTTT. Translated, it gives CSARIGQTGELFF.

This sequence joins TRBV11-3 and TRBJ2-2; D is perhaps TRBD2 (6 bases). CDR3 size: 15 residues. CDR1 is SGHNT and CDR2 is YENEEA in the germline V gene. The V end lost 1 base, the J end lost 9 bases, and 15 bases lay between the germline ends. The CDR3 is CASSLGAGRKRELFF. The CDR3 DNA follows: TGTGCCAGCAGCTTAGGCGCAGGGAGGAAGCGGGAGCTGTTTTTT.

There are a few counts of this clonotype. The J gene is TRBJ1-2, the V gene TRBV10-3; 10 bases agree with TRBD1. Looked up from germline, CDR1 is ENHRY and CDR2 is SYGVKD. This CDR3 has 16 amino acids. The ends lost 4 bases at V and 1 base at J; junction bases unmatched: 6. The CDR3 here is CAISGIRDRGNYGYTF. The CDR3 region has the DNA TGTGCCATCAGTGGAATTCGGGACAGGGGTAACTATGGCTACACCTTC.

This clonotype was counted ten times or more. V is TRBV2 and J is TRBJ2-1, with a possible D match to TRBD2 (6 bases). CDR3 length: 13 residues. Germline CDR1 is SNHLY and CDR2 is FYNNEI. Trimming shortened V by 2 bases and J by 5 bases, and 7 bases separated the two germline ends. The CDR3 is CASSERLDNEQFF. CDR3 bases: TGTGCCAGCAGTGAACGACTAGACAATGAGCAGTTCTTC.